This T cell receptor beta chain was captured by sequencing in a study of cytotoxic CD8 clonotypes in ibrutinib-treated CLL. Study-level information: Across the patients, 11 were relapsed/refractory, 15 treatment-naive and 17 to 18 IGHV unmutated.

This clone was recorded only once. Its target is unknown. General observations from the study: Ibrutinib response saw clonality rise, and progression saw it return toward baseline.

TCRdb's copy holds only in-frame clones and misses some; the assay was immunoSEQ multiplex PCR. The sample lists under 200,000 clones, approximately 80% seen once, with about 4.5% in the top ten. This receptor was obtained from a human donor with chronic lymphocytic leukemia. The sequencing used PBMCs, collected after 24 months of ibrutinib treatment.

CDR3 in DNA: TGTGCCAGCAGTTCAATAGCGGGAGAGGTGGTTTACAATGAGCAGTTCTTC. Translation: CASSSIAGEVVYNEQFF. The chain couples TRBV28 to TRBJ2-1; 9 nucleotides line up with TRBD2. CDR1 and CDR2 (germline): MDHEN, SYDVKM. V lost 4 bases to trimming and J lost 4 bases; unmatched junction nucleotides: 11. The CDR3 covers 17 residues.